This T cell receptor beta chain stems from a study of T cells in Graves' hyperthyroidism and ophthalmopathy. CDR3 length equals 15 residues. The ends were cut back, 2 bases at V and 0 bases at J, with 10 bases in the middle. This clonotype was detected ten times or more. Patients aged 18 to 65 had newly diagnosed hyperthyroidism lasting under 2 months. Together with thyroid ultrasound, orbital computed tomography, serum thyroxine and TRAb, clinical symptoms were used for diagnoses. Before ophthalmopathy appeared, progressors gave blood at initial hyperthyroidism diagnosis. RNA transcripts were the template for amplifying TCR beta CDR3 regions. The HTBI primer set was used in a first-round RT-PCR of the TCR CDR3. A single record per CDR3 protein comes from TCRdb applying MiXCR to the multiplex PCR reads. Among fewer than 650,000 distinct CDR3 sequences listed, over 11% were seen once.

The TCR originated in a woman in her twenties or thirties with Graves' hyperthyroidism that later progressed to Graves' ophthalmopathy. The chain employs TRBV12-3 or TRBV12-4 and TRBJ1-1; D unresolved. The sample was blood. This chain's CDR3 is CASSLLGYVNTEAFF. The CDR3 DNA is TGTGCCAGCAGTTTATTAGGGTATGTGAACACTGAAGCTTTCTTT.